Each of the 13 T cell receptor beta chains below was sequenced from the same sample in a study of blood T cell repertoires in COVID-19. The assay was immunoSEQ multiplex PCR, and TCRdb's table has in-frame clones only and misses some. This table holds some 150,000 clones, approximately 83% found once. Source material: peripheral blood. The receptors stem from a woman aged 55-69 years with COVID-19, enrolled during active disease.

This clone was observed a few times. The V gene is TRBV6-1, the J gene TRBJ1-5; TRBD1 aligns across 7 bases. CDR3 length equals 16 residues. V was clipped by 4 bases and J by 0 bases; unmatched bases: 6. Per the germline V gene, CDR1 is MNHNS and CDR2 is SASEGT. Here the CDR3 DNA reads TGTGCCAGCAGTGCACAGGGGAGTTATAGCAATCAGCCCCAGCATTTT. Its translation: CASSAQGSYSNQPQHF.

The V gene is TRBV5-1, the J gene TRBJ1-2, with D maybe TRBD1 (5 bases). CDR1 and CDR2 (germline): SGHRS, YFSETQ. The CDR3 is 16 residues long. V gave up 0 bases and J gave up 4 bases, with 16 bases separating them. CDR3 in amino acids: CASSLEGPREGYGYTF. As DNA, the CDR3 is TGCGCCAGCAGCTTGGAGGGCCCCAGGGAGGGCTATGGCTACACCTTC.

Here the CDR3 reads CASIDSNTGELFF. CDR3 DNA: TGTGCCAGCATTGACAGTAACACCGGGGAGCTGTTTTTT. The V gene is TRBV25-1, the J gene TRBJ2-2; D is possibly TRBD1 (5 bases). CDR1 and CDR2 (germline): MGHDK, SYGVNS. The CDR3 is made up of 13 amino acids. V was trimmed by 7 bases and J by 2 bases, leaving 8 bases between them.

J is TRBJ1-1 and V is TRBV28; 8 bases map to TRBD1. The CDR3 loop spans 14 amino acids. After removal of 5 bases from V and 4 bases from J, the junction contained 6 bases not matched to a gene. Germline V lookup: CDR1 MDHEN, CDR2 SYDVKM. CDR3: CASSAGGASTEAFF. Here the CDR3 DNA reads TGTGCCAGCAGTGCAGGGGGCGCGAGCACTGAAGCTTTCTTT.

DNA for the CDR3: TGTGCTTCCTTAATCTACGAGCAGTACGTC. It yields the protein CASLIYEQYV. The J gene is TRBJ2-7, the V gene TRBV14; D not certain. Germline V lookup: CDR1 SGHDN, CDR2 FVKESK. This CDR3 is built from 10 residues.

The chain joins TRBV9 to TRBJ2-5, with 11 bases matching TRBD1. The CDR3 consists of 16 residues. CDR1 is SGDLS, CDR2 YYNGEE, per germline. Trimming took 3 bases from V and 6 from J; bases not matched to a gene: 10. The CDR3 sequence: CASSAAPGTGGKTQYF. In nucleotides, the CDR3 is TGTGCCAGCAGCGCCGCTCCCGGGACAGGGGGGAAGACCCAGTACTTC.

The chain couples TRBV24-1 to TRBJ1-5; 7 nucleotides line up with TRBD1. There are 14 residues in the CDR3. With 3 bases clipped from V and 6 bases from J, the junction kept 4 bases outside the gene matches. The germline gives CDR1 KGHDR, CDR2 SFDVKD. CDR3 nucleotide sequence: TGTGCCACCAGTGATCGACAGGGTTTTCAGCCCCAGCATTTT. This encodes CATSDRQGFQPQHF.

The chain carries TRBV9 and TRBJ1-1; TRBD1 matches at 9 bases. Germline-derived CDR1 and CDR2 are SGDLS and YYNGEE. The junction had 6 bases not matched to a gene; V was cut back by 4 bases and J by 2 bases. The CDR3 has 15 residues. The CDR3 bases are TGTGCCAGCAGCCCAGGGACAGGGCCCAACACTGAAGCTTTCTTT. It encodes CASSPGTGPNTEAFF.

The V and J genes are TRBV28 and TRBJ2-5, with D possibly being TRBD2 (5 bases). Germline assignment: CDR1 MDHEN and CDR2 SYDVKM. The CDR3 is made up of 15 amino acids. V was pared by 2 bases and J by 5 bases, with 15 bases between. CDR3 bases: TGTGCCAGCAGTTTAGCGGGCTTGGGAGCTGAGACCCAGTACTTC. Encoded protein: CASSLAGLGAETQYF.

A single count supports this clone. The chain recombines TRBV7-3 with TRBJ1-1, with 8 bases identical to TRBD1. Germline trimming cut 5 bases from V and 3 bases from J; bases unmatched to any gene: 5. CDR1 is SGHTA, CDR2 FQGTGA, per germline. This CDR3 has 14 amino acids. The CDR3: CASSPQGGDTEAFF. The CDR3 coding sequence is TGTGCCAGCAGCCCACAGGGGGGGGACACTGAAGCTTTCTTT.

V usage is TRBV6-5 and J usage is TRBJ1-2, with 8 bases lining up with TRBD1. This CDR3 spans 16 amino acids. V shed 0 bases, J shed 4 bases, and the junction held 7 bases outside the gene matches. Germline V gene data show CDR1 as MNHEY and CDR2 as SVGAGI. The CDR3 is CASSYSRTGGLYGYTF. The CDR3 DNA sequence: TGTGCCAGCAGTTACTCGAGAACAGGGGGTCTCTATGGCTACACCTTC.

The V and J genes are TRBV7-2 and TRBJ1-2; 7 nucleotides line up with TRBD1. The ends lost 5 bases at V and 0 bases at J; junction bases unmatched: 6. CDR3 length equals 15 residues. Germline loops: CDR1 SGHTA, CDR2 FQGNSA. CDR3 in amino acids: CASSPYRGANYGYTF. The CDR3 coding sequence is TGTGCCAGCAGCCCTTACAGGGGAGCTAACTATGGCTACACCTTC.

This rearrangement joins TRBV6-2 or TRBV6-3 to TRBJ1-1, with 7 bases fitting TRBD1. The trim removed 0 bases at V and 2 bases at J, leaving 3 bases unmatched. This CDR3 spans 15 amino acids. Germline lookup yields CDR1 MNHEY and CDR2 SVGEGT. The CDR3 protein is CASSYSGTANTEAFF. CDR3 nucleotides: TGTGCCAGCAGTTACTCCGGGACAGCTAACACTGAAGCTTTCTTT.